Detailed here is one TCR beta chain. This specimen comes from a study of memory CD8 T cells in hepatitis C reinfection. Using immunoSEQ multiplex PCR, the repertoire was profiled, and TCRdb retains in-frame clones only, with some absent. The sample has under 60,000 clones, roughly 89% seen once; the top ten hold more than 0.8%. The CDR3 loop spans 13 amino acids. Germline V gives CDR1 SEHNR, CDR2 FQNEAQ (reference sequence). J was trimmed by 5 bases and V by 8 bases; bases with no gene match: 5. This sample's time point: pre-reinfection, 55 to 20 weeks before reinfection detection. No in vitro expansion preceded TCR sequencing of the sorted cells.

This chain connects TRBV7-9 to TRBJ2-1; 8 bases fit TRBD2. The sequenced sample was naive CD8+ T cells sorted from blood. This clonotype originated in a man aged 18 to 30 with hepatitis C virus infection. The CDR3 region is CASASGSNNEQFF. DNA of the CDR3: TGTGCCAGCGCTAGCGGGTCTAACAATGAGCAGTTCTTC.